The rows below give T cell receptor beta chains drawn from one sample of a study of blood T cells in healthy people across ages. TCRdb re-analysed the 5' RACE reads in MiXCR, keeping a single row per CDR3 protein. The profile covers fewer than 1 million distinct CDR3 sequences, with under 55% appearing a single time and nearly 20% taken by the ten largest. Sequences were obtained from blood. These TCRs come from a man in his fifties or sixties in good health. The CDR3 runs from the conserved cysteine through the conserved F or W. The D gene is left open where the match is weak. The listing skips clone size in some rows; elsewhere it reads once, few, many or a size class.

j_gene	v_gene	abundance	d_gene	CDR3nt	CDR3aa
TRBJ1-3	TRBV30	.	.	TGTGCCTGGGAGAGGATCTCTGGAAACACCATATATTTT	CAWERISGNTIYF
TRBJ1-5	TRBV6-2/TRBV6-3	few	.	TGTGCCAGCAGTCACCCGGGGAATCAGCCCCAGCATTTT	CASSHPGNQPQHF
TRBJ2-5	TRBV27	.	.	TGTGCCAGCAGTTTATGGTTCCAAGAGACCCAGTACTTC	CASSLWFQETQYF
TRBJ2-1	TRBV20-1	.	.	TGCAGTGCTAGAGGACAGGCAACTAGCTATGAGCAGTTCTTC	CSARGQATSYEQFF
TRBJ2-5	TRBV20-1	few	TRBD1	TGCAGTGCTAGAGACGGACAGGCCGGAGAGACCCAGTACTTC	CSARDGQAGETQYF
TRBJ2-5	TRBV6-5	few	.	TGTGCCAGCAGGGACCGGGACGCCCAAGAGACCCAGTACTTC	CASRDRDAQETQYF
TRBJ1-2	TRBV25-1	.	.	TGTGCCAGCACGGGCCCTCTCTATGGCTACACCTTC	CASTGPLYGYTF
TRBJ1-4	TRBV7-9	.	.	TGTGCCAGCAGCTTTGGACGGGAAATAGAAGAAAAACTGTTTTTT	CASSFGREIEEKLFF
TRBJ2-1	TRBV18	.	.	TGTGCCAGCTCACCAGGGGGAGACTACAATGAGCAGTTCTTC	CASSPGGDYNEQFF
TRBJ2-7	TRBV27	few	.	TGTGCCAGCAACCCAGGGGCAAAACCCTACGAGCAGTACTTC	CASNPGAKPYEQYF
TRBJ2-1	TRBV24-1	.	TRBD1	TGTGCCACCAGTGATTCACAGGGGTCGTACAATGAGCAGTTCTTC	CATSDSQGSYNEQFF
TRBJ2-7	TRBV6-2/TRBV6-3	.	.	TGTGCCAGCAGTTACTCGAGACTTTACGAGCAGTACTTC	CASSYSRLYEQYF
TRBJ2-5	TRBV9	.	.	TGTGCCAGCAGCGCATTAGGCGACGGGGGAGAAGAGACCCAGTACTTC	CASSALGDGGEETQYF
TRBJ1-5	TRBV3-1	.	.	TGTGCCAGCAGCCACCCCGGGGGAGTCTCGAATGGCAATCAGCCCCAGCATTTT	CASSHPGGVSNGNQPQHF
TRBJ2-1	TRBV13	.	TRBD1	TGTGCCAGCAGCACCCGGACAGGGCTAATCTACAATGAGCGGTTCTTC	CASSTRTGLIYNERFF
TRBJ2-1	TRBV30	once	.	TGTGTCTGGAGCCGCGCGAGCTCCTACAACGAGCAGTTCTTC	CVWSRASSYNEQFF
TRBJ1-6	TRBV12-3/TRBV12-4	few	TRBD1	TGTGCCAGCAGTTTGGGCGGACAGGTGCATAATTCACCCCTCCACTTT	CASSLGGQVHNSPLHF
TRBJ2-1	TRBV4-3	few	.	TGCGCCAGCAGCCAACAAACCAACAGGGTTGGTGAGCAGTTCTTC	CASSQQTNRVGEQFF
TRBJ1-6	TRBV25-1	.	.	TGTGCCAGCAGCCCCGGAAAGGGGATGGGTTCACCCCTCCACTTT	CASSPGKGMGSPLHF
TRBJ1-4	TRBV9	once	.	TGTGCCAGCAGCGTAGACCTCAATAATGAAAAACTGTTTTTT	CASSVDLNNEKLFF
TRBJ2-7	TRBV3-1	.	.	TGTGCCAGCGCCCCTGCATGGGGGGGGCACGAGCAGTACTTC	CASAPAWGGHEQYF
TRBJ1-1	TRBV5-1	.	TRBD1	TGCGCCAGCAGCTTGAAACAGGGGGAAGTCTCTGAAGCTTTCTTT	CASSLKQGEVSEAFF
TRBJ2-7	TRBV20-1	.	TRBD2	TGCAGTGCTCCGAATTTAGCGGGGGCCTCCTACGAGCAGTACTTC	CSAPNLAGASYEQYF
TRBJ2-3	TRBV29-1	many	TRBD2	TGCAGCGTTGTCGGGAGGGCAGGAGATACGCAGTATTTT	CSVVGRAGDTQYF
TRBJ1-1	TRBV7-2	.	.	TGTGCCAGCAGCTTAGACCCAGGACAGAGTGAAGCTTTCTTT	CASSLDPGQSEAFF
TRBJ1-6	TRBV5-1	.	.	TGCGCCAGCAGGCGAGGGGACTATAATTCACCCCTCCACTTT	CASRRGDYNSPLHF
TRBJ2-7	TRBV6-2/TRBV6-3	.	.	TGTGCCAGCAGTGCCTGGGGAGGCGAGCAGTACTTC	CASSAWGGEQYF
TRBJ2-1	TRBV7-2	many	TRBD2	TGTGCCAGCAGCTTAGCGGGTCTAGCGGGCAATGAGCAGTTCTTC	CASSLAGLAGNEQFF
TRBJ2-7	TRBV21-1	.	.	TGTGCCAGCAGCTCCCGAGTACGTCCGGGCCTGAACTACGAGCAGTACTTC	CASSSRVRPGLNYEQYF
TRBJ2-7	TRBV4-3	.	.	TGCGCCAGCAGCCAAGTCCAGGGTGACCGAGCCGTGGGGCAGTACTTC	CASSQVQGDRAVGQYF
TRBJ1-2	TRBV14	.	TRBD1	TGTGCCAGCAGCCATAGGAGGGGGCAGGCTAACTATGGCTACACCTTC	CASSHRRGQANYGYTF
TRBJ2-1	TRBV6-5	.	TRBD2	TGTGCCAGCAGTTACCTAGGACTAGCGGATGAGCAGTTCTTC	CASSYLGLADEQFF
TRBJ2-1	TRBV23-1	.	TRBD1	TGCGCCAGGCGCCGGGACAGCGAGTGGTACAATGAGCAGTTCTTC	CARRRDSEWYNEQFF
TRBJ2-7	TRBV5-1	few	.	TGCGCCAGCAGCTTGGCGCCGACCTACGAGCAGTACTTC	CASSLAPTYEQYF
TRBJ2-3	TRBV5-5	.	.	TGTGCCAGCAGCTTGGGTTCTGGGATCGGCACAGATACGCAGTATTTT	CASSLGSGIGTDTQYF
TRBJ1-4	TRBV11-2	.	.	TGTGCCAGCAGCATGTACAGAGGAGGGGTTGAAAAACTGTTTTTT	CASSMYRGGVEKLFF
TRBJ2-7	TRBV7-2	.	.	TGTGCCAGCAGCTTAAAGACCGGGACACAGTACGAGCAGTACTTC	CASSLKTGTQYEQYF
TRBJ1-1	TRBV10-3	.	TRBD1	TGTGCCATCAGTCCCCGGGACAGTAACACTGAAGCTTTCTTT	CAISPRDSNTEAFF
TRBJ2-7	TRBV11-2	.	.	TGTGCCAGCAGCTTAGAGGGGGGGCTCAGCTACGAGCAGTACTTC	CASSLEGGLSYEQYF
TRBJ2-3	TRBV2	.	.	TGTGCCAGCAGGGGGGAAGGGATAAGCACAGATACGCAGTATTTT	CASRGEGISTDTQYF
TRBJ1-4	TRBV4-3	many	.	TGCGCCAGCAGAGGGAGGGAGGCGAAAGGACGAAGGGAAAAACTGTTTTTT	CASRGREAKGRREKLFF
TRBJ2-7	TRBV20-1	.	.	TGCAGTGCTAGTCGAACCAGCACCCTCCACGAGCAGTACTTC	CSASRTSTLHEQYF
TRBJ2-1	TRBV6-1	.	.	TGTGCCAGCATGCGGGCCAGCTCCTACAATGAGCAGTTCTTC	CASMRASSYNEQFF
TRBJ2-6	TRBV29-1	many	.	TGCAGCGGCTACAACTCTGGGGCCAACGTCCTGACTTTC	CSGYNSGANVLTF
TRBJ2-7	TRBV5-1	many	.	TGCGCCAGCAGCAAACAACAGGGAACCGAGCAGTACTTC	CASSKQQGTEQYF
TRBJ2-7	TRBV12-3/TRBV12-4	.	TRBD1	TGTGCCAGCAGACCGACAGGGGTTGCCTACGAGCAGTACTTC	CASRPTGVAYEQYF
TRBJ2-1	TRBV30	.	.	TGTGCCTGGAGTGTAACTCACAATGAGCAGTTCTTC	CAWSVTHNEQFF
TRBJ2-3	TRBV7-9	few	.	TGTGCCAGCGCGGGCCCACGGGCTCTATCAGATACGCAGTATTTT	CASAGPRALSDTQYF
TRBJ2-1	TRBV18	.	TRBD2	TGTGCCAGCTCACCCCAACTAGCGGTTCACAATGAGCAGTTCTTC	CASSPQLAVHNEQFF
TRBJ1-5	TRBV6-5	few	.	TGTGCCAGCAGTTACTCGGGACCTAATCAGCCCCAGCATTTT	CASSYSGPNQPQHF